One and the same sample provided the 8 T cell receptor beta chains below, sequenced in a study of OX40 agonist ivuxolimab in advanced cancers. The protocol was immunoSEQ multiplex PCR, while the TCRdb copy is restricted to in-frame clones and leaves out a portion. The sample yields some 67,000 clones, around 88% seen once. The sequencing used CD4+ or CD8+ T cells sorted from blood, collected in a trial of the OX40 agonist ivuxolimab. Every receptor here comes from an adult with an advanced solid tumor such as melanoma, head and neck, liver or kidney cancer.

In its sample, this clone was seen once. The rearrangement joins TRBV27 to TRBJ2-2; D is unclear. The V and J ends lost 6 bases and 6 bases respectively, with 8 bases between them. This CDR3 contains 12 residues. The V gene's germline CDR1 is MNHEY and CDR2 SMNVEV (reference sequence). The CDR3 sequence: CASRRVAGELFF. For the CDR3, the DNA is TGTGCCAGCAGACGTGTCGCCGGGGAGCTGTTTTTT.

The V and J genes are TRBV11-2 and TRBJ1-2, with unresolved D. This CDR3 region has 12 residues. Trimming left V 4 bases short and J 3 bases short, with 6 bases between. Per germline, CDR1 SGHAT and CDR2 FQNNGV. CDR3 residues: CASSSKDYGYTF. The CDR3 DNA follows: TGTGCCAGCAGCTCTAAGGACTATGGCTACACCTTC.

The chain employs TRBV5-1 and TRBJ2-3, with D unclear. Germline V gene data show CDR1 as SGHRS and CDR2 as YFSETQ. The CDR3 extends over 14 amino acids. Trimming stripped 0 bases from V and 5 bases from J, with 10 bases between. CDR3 in DNA: TGCGCCAGCAGCTTGGCCCAGGACGGAGATACGCAGTATTTT. It specifies CASSLAQDGDTQYF.

The chain combines TRBV7-9 with TRBJ1-6; D remains unclear. Deletions cut 3 bases from V and 10 bases from J, with 4 bases between. This CDR3 region has 11 residues. Germline CDR1 is SEHNR and CDR2 is FQNEAQ (reference sequence). Here the CDR3 reads CASSFSSPLHF. The CDR3 nucleotides read TGTGCCAGCAGCTTTTCCTCACCCCTCCACTTT. Variable domain in full (rest from reference TRBV7-9 and TRBJ1-6): DTGVSQNPRHKITKRGQNVTFRCDPISEHNRLYWYRQTLGQGPEFLTYFQNEAQLEKSRLLSDRFSAERPKGSFSTLEIQRTEQGDSAMYLCASSFSSPLHFGNGTRLTVT.

This clone was recorded a few times. V usage is TRBV11-2 and J usage is TRBJ1-1, with unresolved D. V lost 1 base, J lost 3 bases, and 6 bases lay in between. Germline V CDR1 and CDR2: SGHAT, FQNNGV. This CDR3 is 13 amino acids long. The CDR3 DNA is TGTGCCAGCAGCTTAGTAGCAGACACTGAAGCTTTCTTT. Translated: CASSLVADTEAFF.

This chain connects TRBV9 to TRBJ2-1; 8 bases fit TRBD2. V lost 0 bases and J lost 7; bases outside the gene matches: 9. The CDR3 runs 16 residues. Germline CDR1 and CDR2: SGDLS and YYNGEE. The CDR3 DNA is TGTGCCAGCAGCGTAGCTTTTGGCAGCGGGGGTAATGAGCAGTTCTTC. The encoded protein is CASSVAFGSGGNEQFF.

The rearrangement uses TRBV29-1 and TRBJ2-1, with TRBD2 matching 13 bases. The CDR3 runs 15 residues. V dropped 3 bases and J dropped 2; count of bases not matched to a gene: 1. The germline CDR1 and CDR2 sequences are SQVTM and ANQGSEA. Here the CDR3 reads CSVEGLAGTYNEQFF. CDR3 nucleotide sequence: TGCAGCGTTGAGGGACTAGCGGGGACCTACAATGAGCAGTTCTTC.

This chain joins TRBV5-6 and TRBJ1-2; 7 bases fit TRBD1. V lost 0 bases and J lost 4; bases outside the gene matches: 12. Germline CDR1 reads SGHDT; CDR2 reads YYEEEE. The CDR3 runs 17 residues. Here the CDR3 reads CASSLGDRDFRSYGYTF. The DNA of the CDR3 is TGTGCCAGCAGCTTGGGAGACAGGGATTTTAGGTCCTATGGCTACACCTTC.